These 22 T cell receptor beta chains were sequenced from one sample in a study of blood T cells in healthy people across ages (dated by TCRdb to between 2014 and 2016). Libraries were built with 5' RACE. The sample was run on an Illumina HiSeq 2500. A second about 7 to 12 cycle PCR used a sample-barcoded 5' primer and a J-beta primer mix. TCRdb redid the processing of the public reads, applying fastp at Q25 and MiXCR, and retained in-frame beta chains. Merged by CDR3 protein, the rows form single entries marked with the most common genes and DNA. The sample includes about 570,000 distinct CDR3 sequences, with around 27% observed a single time. The biggest ten clones account for roughly 3.5% of the sample. This same sample was also taken into another study, of T cells of mothers and their children.

Sequenced sample: blood. The receptors shown here come from a boy aged 2-15 years in good health.

V and J are TRBV6-5 and TRBJ2-1; 9 positions agree with TRBD2. Germline values: CDR1 MNHEY, CDR2 SVGAGI. There are 15 residues in the CDR3. J was trimmed by 9 bases and V by 0 bases; bases with no gene match: 6. The DNA of the CDR3 is TGTGCCAGCAGTTACTCAGGGCCAGCGGGAGGTGAGCAGTTCTTC. Amino acid sequence: CASSYSGPAGGEQFF.

This chain links TRBV19 with TRBJ2-2; no clear D. CDR1 and CDR2 from the germline V gene are LNHDA and SQIVND (reference sequence). Trimming took 5 bases from V and 6 from J, leaving 22 bases between them. CDR3 size: 17 residues. CDR3 in DNA: TGTGCCAGTAGTTTATCGCGGCGACAAGCCTTCCCCGGGGAGCTGTTTTTT. Residues: CASSLSRRQAFPGELFF.

The chain combines TRBV24-1 with TRBJ2-5; no definite D call. CDR3 length equals 12 residues. V lost 1 base and J lost 7, with 6 bases in between. Per germline, CDR1 KGHDR and CDR2 SFDVKD. The CDR3: CATSDLTGTQYF. The CDR3 DNA reads TGTGCCACCAGTGATTTAACGGGGACCCAGTACTTC.

CDR3 sequence: CASRPTSGSSDEQFF. The DNA for the CDR3 is TGTGCCAGCAGACCAACTAGCGGGAGCTCGGATGAGCAGTTCTTC. The V gene is TRBV6-2 or TRBV6-3, the J gene TRBJ2-1; 11 nucleotides agree with TRBD2. The CDR3 extends over 15 amino acids. After removal of 6 bases from V and 8 bases from J, the junction contained 9 bases not matched to a gene. Germline CDR1 is MNHEY and CDR2 is SVGEGT.

The genes are TRBV20-1 and TRBJ2-5; 13 positions agree with TRBD2. The J call may be mistaken, given a closer DNA end match to TRBJ2-1. The CDR3 is 16 amino acids. The germline V gene encodes CDR1 DFQATT and CDR2 SNEGSKA (reference sequence). The CDR3 region is CSARFGRTSGGDEQFF. The DNA for the CDR3 is TGCAGTGCTAGGTTCGGTCGGACTAGCGGGGGCGATGAGCAGTTCTTC.

The sample holds a few counts of this clonotype. The chain links TRBV20-1 to TRBJ2-1, with 10 bases matching TRBD2. The trim removed 0 bases at V and 9 bases at J, leaving 11 bases unmatched. The CDR3 length is 16 residues. The germline CDR1 and CDR2 sequences are DFQATT and SNEGSKA (reference sequence). This CDR3 reads CSARDPASGSGIEQFF. In nucleotides, the CDR3 is TGCAGTGCTAGAGATCCCGCTAGCGGGAGTGGAATTGAGCAGTTCTTC.

The V call is TRBV4-1, the J call TRBJ2-7; 7 bases are shared with TRBD2. Germline V gives CDR1 MGHRA, CDR2 YSYEKL. This CDR3 has 16 residues. The junction had 11 bases not matched to a gene; V was cut back by 4 bases and J by 2 bases. This CDR3 reads CASSLVQRGRTYEQYF. The DNA of the CDR3 is TGCGCCAGCAGCCTAGTCCAGCGGGGACGTACCTACGAGCAGTACTTC.

A few counts support this clonotype. The chain recombines TRBV6-2 or TRBV6-3 with TRBJ2-6; no clear D gene. Trimming left V 2 bases short and J 15 bases short, with 8 bases between. Germline V gene sequence: CDR1 MNHEY, CDR2 SVGEGT. CDR3 size: 11 residues. CDR3 in DNA: TGTGCCAGCAGTTACCCGACCGCCCTGACTTTC. Translating gives CASSYPTALTF.

The chain is built from TRBV30 and TRBJ1-5; 7 nucleotides agree with TRBD1. Germline assignment: CDR1 GTSNPN and CDR2 SVGIG (reference sequence). J lost 0 bases, V lost 2 bases, and 16 bases had no gene match. This CDR3 spans 19 amino acids. CDR3 in amino acids: CAWSTGADRYFDSNQPQHF. In DNA form, the CDR3 reads TGTGCCTGGAGTACAGGGGCGGACAGGTACTTTGATAGCAATCAGCCCCAGCATTTT.

This clonotype came up many times. The chain uses TRBV25-1 and TRBJ1-3; no firm D call. There are 15 residues in the CDR3. Trimming cost V 3 bases and J 3 bases, with 12 bases left between them. The germline gives CDR1 MGHDK, CDR2 SYGVNS. CDR3: CASSDSYRRGNTIYF. The CDR3 nucleotides read TGTGCCAGCAGTGACAGCTACCGACGTGGAAACACCATATATTTT.

The chain uses TRBV14 and TRBJ2-5; perhaps TRBD1 as D (6 bases). V was pared by 1 base and J by 4 bases, with 10 bases between. CDR3 length: 14 residues. The V gene's germline CDR1 is SGHDN and CDR2 FVKESK. The CDR3 bases are TGTGCCAGCAGCCAAGGGAACAGGGCAGAGACCCAGTACTTC. Translation gives CASSQGNRAETQYF.

This chain connects TRBV27 to TRBJ1-2; D call uncertain. V lost 3 bases, J lost 3 bases, and 8 bases lay in between. The CDR3 runs 13 residues. From germline, CDR1 is MNHEY and CDR2 SMNVEV (reference sequence). The CDR3 spells CASSFVGDYGYTF. CDR3 nucleotide sequence: TGTGCCAGCAGTTTCGTTGGAGACTATGGCTACACCTTC.

In this sample, this clonotype turned up a few times. The rearrangement joins TRBV14 to TRBJ2-7; 7 bases align to TRBD1. V shed 0 bases and J 3 bases; nucleotides not matched to a gene: 11. This CDR3 is 17 amino acids long. Germline lookup yields CDR1 SGHDN and CDR2 FVKESK. The CDR3 sequence is CASSQDGRTGSSYEQYF. For the CDR3, the DNA is TGTGCCAGCAGCCAAGATGGACGGACAGGATCGAGCTACGAGCAGTACTTC.

The chain employs TRBV20-1 and TRBJ2-5, with unresolved D. The DNA matches TRBJ2-7 better at its end, which makes the J call doubtful. The CDR3 sequence is 14 residues long. Germline lookup yields CDR1 DFQATT and CDR2 SNEGSKA (reference sequence). For the CDR3, the DNA is TGCAGTGCTAGAGGAACTAAAAAACCGCTCGAGCAGTACTTC. It encodes CSARGTKKPLEQYF.

The chain joins TRBV25-1 to TRBJ2-5, with 11 positions matching TRBD2. The J call may be faulty, since TRBJ2-7 better matches the DNA end. The germline V gene has CDR1 MGHDK and CDR2 SYGVNS. The CDR3 is 16 residues long. This CDR3 reads CASSESPLAGVSEQYF. In DNA, the CDR3 is TGTGCCAGCAGTGAATCTCCACTAGCGGGAGTATCCGAGCAGTACTTC.

The V and J genes are TRBV12-3 or TRBV12-4 and TRBJ2-4; 8 nucleotides align to TRBD2. Trimming cost V 5 bases and J 8 bases; bases outside gene matches: 5. CDR3 size: 13 residues. The CDR3 nucleotides are TGTGCCAGCAGTGGGGGCGGGGGGTACATTCAGTACTTC. Its protein product is CASSGGGGYIQYF.

This clonotype was found a few times. This chain links TRBV10-3 with TRBJ1-1, with 8 bases matching TRBD1. The ends lost 5 bases at V and 1 base at J; junction bases unmatched: 3. The CDR3 runs 14 residues. Germline V gene sequence: CDR1 ENHRY, CDR2 SYGVKD. CDR3 in DNA: TGTGCCATCAGTCAGGACAGGGCGAACACTGAAGCTTTCTTT. Translating it yields CAISQDRANTEAFF.

This clonotype has just a few counts. This chain connects TRBV12-3 or TRBV12-4 to TRBJ2-7; 8 bases match TRBD1. The junction had 6 bases not matched to a gene; V was cut back by 5 bases and J by 3 bases. This CDR3 region has 14 residues. CDR3 sequence reads: CASSTDRGVYEQYF. The CDR3 DNA reads as TGTGCCAGCAGTACCGACAGGGGTGTCTACGAGCAGTACTTC.

In its sample, this clonotype was seen many times. The chain joins TRBV7-2 to TRBJ1-5; perhaps TRBD1 as D (5 bases). V shed 3 bases and J shed 4 bases, with 7 bases lying between them. Looked up from germline, CDR1 is SGHTA and CDR2 is FQGNSA. The CDR3 is made up of 13 amino acids. CDR3 nucleotides: TGTGCCAGCAGCTTGAGGGGAAATCAGCCCCAGCATTTT. Its translation is CASSLRGNQPQHF.

The genes are TRBV12-3 or TRBV12-4 and TRBJ2-7; no reliable D call. This CDR3 is built from 14 residues. Trimming stripped 2 bases from V and 5 bases from J, with 13 bases between. CDR3 amino acids: CASSLMGSGHEQYF. The DNA of the CDR3 is TGTGCCAGCAGTTTAATGGGGTCGGGCCACGAGCAGTACTTC.

The chain employs TRBV20-1 and TRBJ2-5; D is perhaps TRBD2 (5 bases). Germline V gene sequence: CDR1 DFQATT, CDR2 SNEGSKA (reference sequence). This CDR3 has 16 residues. Trimming removed 6 bases from V and 1 base from J, with 21 bases in between. The CDR3 spells CSAPRDLPGFQETQYF. The CDR3 coding sequence is TGCAGTGCCCCGCGCGATCTGCCGGGGTTCCAAGAGACCCAGTACTTC.

The chain recombines TRBV20-1 with TRBJ2-7; perhaps TRBD1 as D (5 bases). The germline V and J ends were trimmed by 0 bases and 2 bases, with 5 bases remaining between them. CDR1 is DFQATT and CDR2 is SNEGSKA in the germline V gene (reference sequence). CDR3 length: 12 amino acids. As DNA, the CDR3 is TGCAGTGCTAGAGAGGGGCCCTACGAGCAGTACTTC. It is translated as CSAREGPYEQYF.